This entry lists 28 T cell receptor beta chains sequenced from one sample in a study of PD-1 blockade in classical Hodgkin lymphoma. Time point of the sample: cycle 4 day 1 (C4D1), after 6 weeks of nivolumab. Relapse was seen in all patients after autologous stem cell transplantation, and brentuximab vedotin exposure was variable. Sequencing used immunoSEQ multiplex PCR; TCRdb keeps in-frame clones, though not all of them. The sample records 80,000 to 95,000 clones, 83% being singletons. The material sequenced was peripheral blood mononuclear cells (PBMCs), taken before the fourth cycle of nivolumab. The receptors shown here come from a human donor with classical Hodgkin lymphoma.

The chain joins TRBV18 to TRBJ2-2, with D hard to call. This CDR3 has 16 amino acids. Germline-derived CDR1 and CDR2 are KGHSH and LQKENI. Trimming took off 2 bases at V and 4 bases at J, with 14 bases between the two ends. The CDR3 spells CASSPTTPTTTGELFF. In nucleotides, the CDR3 is TGTGCCAGCTCACCAACAACGCCGACGACCACCGGGGAGCTGTTTTTT.

The chain employs TRBV5-6 and TRBJ2-4, with 15 bases that match TRBD2. Germline V gene data show CDR1 as SGHDT and CDR2 as YYEEEE. Trimming cost V 2 bases and J 0 bases; bases outside gene matches: 3. The CDR3 is 18 residues long. The CDR3 loop is CASSFGLAGGLAKNIQYF. The CDR3 DNA sequence: TGTGCCAGCAGCTTCGGACTAGCGGGAGGGTTAGCCAAAAACATTCAGTACTTC.

The rearrangement uses TRBV5-1 and TRBJ2-1, with unresolved D. Germline CDR1 and CDR2: SGHRS and YFSETQ. This CDR3 is 15 amino acids long. Trimming took off 0 bases at V and 4 bases at J, with 11 bases between the two ends. CDR3 loop: CASSLAGLRYNEQFF. CDR3 coding DNA: TGCGCCAGCAGCTTGGCCGGATTACGGTACAATGAGCAGTTCTTC.

This sequence joins TRBV7-2 and TRBJ2-2; tentative D call: TRBD1 (7 bases). Germline CDR1 is SGHTA and CDR2 is FQGNSA. V gave up 5 bases and J gave up 5 bases, with 21 bases separating them. The CDR3 is 17 residues long. CDR3: CASSRAPEGAGTGELFF. In nucleotides, the CDR3 is TGTGCCAGCAGCCGCGCCCCTGAGGGGGCGGGGACCGGGGAGCTGTTTTTT.

The chain joins TRBV28 to TRBJ2-7; D may be TRBD1 (6 bases). CDR3 size: 18 residues. V dropped 5 bases and J dropped 4 bases, with 27 bases sitting between them. Germline CDR1 reads MDHEN; CDR2 reads SYDVKM. The CDR3 loop is CASSVEYQLAGATYEQYF. In DNA, the CDR3 is TGTGCCAGCAGTGTAGAGTATCAGTTGGCAGGGGCCACGTACGAGCAGTACTTC.

This chain links TRBV18 with TRBJ1-2, with D possibly TRBD1 on 5 matching bases. V gave up 3 bases and J gave up 4 bases, with 18 bases separating them. Germline loops: CDR1 KGHSH, CDR2 LQKENI. This CDR3 has 16 residues. The CDR3, as DNA: TGTGCCAGCTCACCGAGCCCGCAAGGGGCCGCCTATGGCTACACCTTC. Protein product: CASSPSPQGAAYGYTF.

V gene TRBV7-2 combines with J gene TRBJ2-1, with D unresolved. Germline V gene sequence: CDR1 SGHTA, CDR2 FQGNSA. V lost 5 bases to trimming and J lost 5 bases, with 7 bases between them. This CDR3 is 12 amino acids long. CDR3 loop: CASSKTHNEQFF. The CDR3 DNA reads as TGTGCCAGCAGCAAGACCCACAATGAGCAGTTCTTC.

V gene TRBV10-3 combines with J gene TRBJ2-2; D remains ambiguous. Trimming cost V 3 bases and J 7 bases, with 12 bases left between them. The CDR3 loop spans 14 amino acids. The germline gives CDR1 ENHRY, CDR2 SYGVKD. CDR3 sequence: CAISDQSVGGELFF. The DNA for the CDR3 is TGTGCCATCAGTGACCAGTCCGTGGGCGGGGAGCTGTTTTTT.

V usage is TRBV10-3 and J usage is TRBJ1-2, with a tentative D call TRBD1 (5 bases). This CDR3 is built from 13 residues. Germline CDR1 and CDR2: ENHRY and SYGVKD. Trimming removed 4 bases from V and 7 bases from J, with 13 bases in between. CDR3 bases: TGTGCCATCAGTGGGGCGCAGGGTGGTGGCTACACCTTC. This sequence encodes CAISGAQGGGYTF.

This chain connects TRBV27 to TRBJ2-4; D possibly corresponds to TRBD1 (6 bases). Trimming took 4 bases from V and 3 from J, leaving 19 bases between them. The CDR3 is 17 amino acids. From germline, CDR1 is MNHEY and CDR2 SMNVEV (reference sequence). This CDR3 is CASSSWLISGVKNIQYF. The CDR3 DNA follows: TGTGCCAGCAGTTCTTGGTTAATCTCAGGGGTCAAAAACATTCAGTACTTC.

This chain uses TRBV7-6 with TRBJ2-5; TRBD2 agrees at 12 bases. Per the germline V gene, CDR1 is SGHVS and CDR2 is FNYEAQ. This CDR3 spans 17 amino acids. Trimming cost V 5 bases and J 9 bases; bases outside gene matches: 16. CDR3: CASSERSSGRALGAQYF. CDR3 coding DNA: TGTGCCAGCAGCGAAAGGTCTAGCGGGAGGGCCCTCGGGGCCCAGTACTTC.

This clone was recorded once. The chain employs TRBV12-5 and TRBJ2-1; possibly TRBD2 for D (5 bases). Per germline, CDR1 LGHNT and CDR2 FRNRAP. Trimming shortened V by 1 base and J by 7 bases, and 8 bases separated the two germline ends. The CDR3 is 13 amino acids. The CDR3 region has the DNA TGTGCTAGTGGTTTGGGGACTCCGAATGAGCAGTTCTTC. Its translation: CASGLGTPNEQFF.

The CDR3 loop is CASSTAPGTSGSETQYF. CDR3 bases: TGCGCCAGCAGCACCGCGCCGGGGACTAGCGGGAGCGAGACCCAGTACTTC. The chain carries TRBV5-1 and TRBJ2-5; 14 positions match TRBD2. This CDR3 region has 17 residues. Germline CDR1 reads SGHRS; CDR2 reads YFSETQ. With V trimmed by 4 bases and J by 5 bases, 10 bases remained unmatched.

J is TRBJ2-3 and V is TRBV6-5, with TRBD2 as a possible D gene (6 bases). V was cut by 4 bases and J by 6 bases, with 11 bases left in between. Germline V gives CDR1 MNHEY, CDR2 SVGAGI. The CDR3 consists of 13 residues. The DNA for the CDR3 is TGTGCCAGCAGTTCAGGAGGGATGGATACGCAGTATTTT. Protein sequence: CASSSGGMDTQYF.

A single count supports this clone. This rearrangement joins TRBV27 to TRBJ1-1; D is uncertain. CDR1 and CDR2 from the germline V gene are MNHEY and SMNVEV (reference sequence). Trimming removed 5 bases from V and 5 bases from J, with 12 bases in between. This CDR3 has 13 amino acids. The DNA of the CDR3 is TGTGCCAGCAGTCACCAGAGAACGACTGAAGCTTTCTTT. It translates to CASSHQRTTEAFF.

This rearrangement joins TRBV6-1 to TRBJ2-7; possibly TRBD1 or TRBD2 for D (5 bases each). The CDR3 has 15 residues. Germline CDR1 is MNHNS and CDR2 is SASEGT. V was trimmed by 4 bases and J by 0 bases, leaving 13 bases between them. The CDR3 nucleotides are TGTGCCAGCAGTGCCCGGGACCGAAGCTCCTACGAGCAGTACTTC. It translates to CASSARDRSSYEQYF.

Notes on this clone: The sample carries other DNA sequences with the same CDR3. The chain carries TRBV5-1 and TRBJ2-7; D call uncertain. From germline, CDR1 is SGHRS and CDR2 YFSETQ. The V gene lost 0 bases and the J gene lost 2 bases, with 6 bases spanning the gap. The CDR3 runs to 13 residues. CDR3 sequence reads: CASSLGGTYEQYF. DNA for the CDR3: TGCGCCAGCAGCTTGGGCGGAACCTACGAGCAGTACTTC.

The chain is built from TRBV30 and TRBJ1-2; D is ambiguous. V was clipped by 1 base and J by 4 bases, with 4 bases between them. Looked up from germline, CDR1 is GTSNPN and CDR2 is SVGIG (reference sequence). The CDR3 covers 11 residues. For the CDR3, the DNA is TGTGCCTGGAGTGACGGCTATGGCTACACCTTC. This gives the protein CAWSDGYGYTF.

CDR3 bases: TGTGCCATCAGTCAAAGACAAGTGACCGCCACTGAAGCTTTCTTT. Its translation: CAISQRQVTATEAFF. V usage is TRBV10-3 and J usage is TRBJ1-1; D uncertain. CDR3 size: 15 residues. V gave up 5 bases and J gave up 4 bases, with 17 bases separating them. Germline values: CDR1 ENHRY, CDR2 SYGVKD.

This chain joins TRBV5-4 and TRBJ1-2; TRBD1 is a possible D gene (5 bases). Germline CDR1 reads SGHNT; CDR2 reads YYREEE (reference sequence). CDR3 length: 14 amino acids. Deletions cut 1 base from V and 8 bases from J, with 15 bases between. CDR3 sequence (DNA): TGTGCCAGCAGCTTGCCCCCAGGGAGGAGAGGCTACACCTTC. Amino acid sequence: CASSLPPGRRGYTF.

The V gene is TRBV7-9, the J gene TRBJ2-5; unclear D gene. CDR1 and CDR2 from the germline V gene are SEHNR and FQNEAQ (reference sequence). This CDR3 has 12 residues. V was shortened by 5 bases and J by 5 bases, with 9 bases between the two germline ends. The DNA for the CDR3 is TGTGCCAGCAGCAGCCATGAGGAGACCCAGTACTTC. Its translation is CASSSHEETQYF.

The chain combines TRBV6-5 with TRBJ2-3, with 8 bases aligning to TRBD2. The CDR3 contains 14 residues. The germline V gene has CDR1 MNHEY and CDR2 SVGAGI. V lost 6 bases to trimming and J lost 6 bases; unmatched junction nucleotides: 8. Here the CDR3 DNA reads TGTGCCAGCAGCCCCCCCGCGGGAGGTGATACGCAGTATTTT. It encodes CASSPPAGGDTQYF.

The V call is TRBV25-1, the J call TRBJ2-7; 7 bases are a match to TRBD2. The CDR3 has 12 amino acids. V was pared by 7 bases and J by 3 bases, with 3 bases of the junction left unmatched. Germline CDR1 reads MGHDK; CDR2 reads SYGVNS. This chain's CDR3 is CASKGGGYEQYF. CDR3 sequence (DNA): TGTGCCAGCAAGGGCGGGGGCTACGAGCAGTACTTC.

This rearrangement joins TRBV10-3 to TRBJ2-3; 9 bases agree with TRBD2. CDR1 and CDR2 (germline): ENHRY, SYGVKD. The CDR3 is made up of 12 amino acids. V lost 10 bases, J lost 5 bases, and 4 bases stayed unmatched. The DNA for the CDR3 is TGTGCCACTAGCGGGAAGGGAGATACGCAGTATTTT. Its protein is CATSGKGDTQYF.

This chain joins TRBV9 and TRBJ2-2, with 9 bases identical to TRBD2. The CDR3 has 15 residues. Trimming removed 2 bases from V and 6 bases from J; junction bases left unmatched: 5. Germline assignment: CDR1 SGDLS and CDR2 YYNGEE. This chain's CDR3 is CASSVASGISGELFF. The CDR3 bases are TGTGCCAGCAGCGTGGCTAGCGGGATATCCGGGGAGCTGTTTTTT.

The chain carries TRBV5-1 and TRBJ2-3; either TRBD1 or TRBD2 may supply D (5 bases each). Per the germline V gene, CDR1 is SGHRS and CDR2 is YFSETQ. Trimming cost V 0 bases and J 5 bases, with 16 bases left between them. The CDR3 is 16 residues long. The CDR3 region is CASSLASVGVGDTQYF. The CDR3 bases are TGCGCCAGCAGCTTGGCCTCGGTGGGGGTGGGAGATACGCAGTATTTT.

V usage is TRBV4-3 and J usage is TRBJ2-7, with D perhaps TRBD2 (5 bases). Looked up from germline, CDR1 is LGHNA and CDR2 is YSLEER. This CDR3 contains 15 residues. Trimming removed 4 bases from V and 3 bases from J, with 16 bases in between. The CDR3 loop is CASSPQRTGYYEQYF. The DNA for the CDR3 is TGCGCCAGCAGCCCCCAAAGGACGGGGTACTACGAGCAGTACTTC.

The rearrangement uses TRBV11-2 and TRBJ1-1; unclear D gene. There are 12 residues in the CDR3. V was clipped by 3 bases and J by 9 bases, with 11 bases between them. Germline lookup yields CDR1 SGHAT and CDR2 FQNNGV. CDR3 DNA sequence: TGTGCCAGCAGCTTTCTGGGCCGCCAAGCTTTCTTT. Its translation: CASSFLGRQAFF.